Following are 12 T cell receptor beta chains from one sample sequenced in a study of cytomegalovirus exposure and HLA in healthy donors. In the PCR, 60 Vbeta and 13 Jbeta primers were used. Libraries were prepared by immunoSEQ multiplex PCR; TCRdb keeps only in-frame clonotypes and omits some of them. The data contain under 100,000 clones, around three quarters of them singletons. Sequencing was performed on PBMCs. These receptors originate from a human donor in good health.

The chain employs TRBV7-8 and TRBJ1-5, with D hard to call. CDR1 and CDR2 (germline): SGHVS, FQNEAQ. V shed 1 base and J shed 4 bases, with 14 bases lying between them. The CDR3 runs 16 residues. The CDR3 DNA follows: TGTGCCAGCAGCTTAGGACATTCGGGGATGAATCAGCCCCAGCATTTT. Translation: CASSLGHSGMNQPQHF.

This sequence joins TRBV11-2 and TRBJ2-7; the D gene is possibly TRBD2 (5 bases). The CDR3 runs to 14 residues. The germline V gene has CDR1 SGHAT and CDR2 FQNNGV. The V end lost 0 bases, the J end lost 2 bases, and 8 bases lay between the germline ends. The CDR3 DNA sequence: TGTGCCAGCAGCTTAGAGAGGGTCCCCTACGAGCAGTACTTC. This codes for CASSLERVPYEQYF.

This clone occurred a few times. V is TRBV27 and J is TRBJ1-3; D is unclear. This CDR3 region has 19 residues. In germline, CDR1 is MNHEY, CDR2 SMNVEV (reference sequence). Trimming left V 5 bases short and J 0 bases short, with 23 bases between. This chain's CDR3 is CASSPSASLRSISGNTIYF. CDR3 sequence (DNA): TGTGCCAGCAGTCCATCGGCGTCTTTGAGGAGCATCTCTGGAAACACCATATATTTT.

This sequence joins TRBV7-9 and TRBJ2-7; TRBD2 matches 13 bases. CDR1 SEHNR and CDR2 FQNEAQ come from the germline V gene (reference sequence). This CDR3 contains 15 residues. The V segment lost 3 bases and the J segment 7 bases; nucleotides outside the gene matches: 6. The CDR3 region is CASSLGLAGFREQYF. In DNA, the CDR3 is TGTGCCAGCAGCTTGGGACTAGCGGGATTTCGGGAGCAGTACTTC.

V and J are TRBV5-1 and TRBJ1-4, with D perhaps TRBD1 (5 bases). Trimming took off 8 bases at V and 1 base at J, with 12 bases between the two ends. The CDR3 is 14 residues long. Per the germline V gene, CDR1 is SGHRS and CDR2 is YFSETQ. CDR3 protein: CASTMGGTNEKLFF. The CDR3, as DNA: TGCGCCAGTACTATGGGGGGAACTAATGAAAAACTGTTTTTT.

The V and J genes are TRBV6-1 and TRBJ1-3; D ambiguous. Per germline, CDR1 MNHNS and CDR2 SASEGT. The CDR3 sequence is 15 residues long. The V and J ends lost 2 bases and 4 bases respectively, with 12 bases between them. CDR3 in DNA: TGTGCCAGCAGTGAAATTCGGGTTTCGGGAAACACCATATATTTT. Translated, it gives CASSEIRVSGNTIYF.

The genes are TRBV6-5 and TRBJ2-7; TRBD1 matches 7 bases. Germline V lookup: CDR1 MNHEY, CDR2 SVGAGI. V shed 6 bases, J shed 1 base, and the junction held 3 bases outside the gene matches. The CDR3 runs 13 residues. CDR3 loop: CASSRQGSYEQYF. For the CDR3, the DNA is TGTGCCAGCAGCCGACAGGGATCCTACGAGCAGTACTTC.

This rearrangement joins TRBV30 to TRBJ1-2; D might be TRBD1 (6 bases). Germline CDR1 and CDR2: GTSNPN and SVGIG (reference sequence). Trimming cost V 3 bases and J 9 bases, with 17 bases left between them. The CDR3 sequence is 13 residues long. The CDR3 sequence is CAWRGGPQRSYTF. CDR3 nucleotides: TGTGCCTGGAGGGGGGGGCCACAAAGGAGCTACACCTTC. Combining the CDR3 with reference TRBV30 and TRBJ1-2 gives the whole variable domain SQTIHQWPATLVQPVGSPLSLECTVEGTSNPNLYWYRQAAGRGLQLLFYSVGIGQISSEVPQNLSASRPQDRQFILSSKKLLLSDSGFYLCAWRGGPQRSYTFGSGTRLTVV.

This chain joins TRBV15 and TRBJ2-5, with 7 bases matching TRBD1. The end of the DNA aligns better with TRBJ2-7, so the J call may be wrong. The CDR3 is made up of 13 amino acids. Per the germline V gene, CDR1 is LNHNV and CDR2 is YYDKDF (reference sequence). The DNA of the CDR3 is TGTGCCACTCACCTGACAGGGACCTACGAGCAGTACTTC. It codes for CATHLTGTYEQYF.

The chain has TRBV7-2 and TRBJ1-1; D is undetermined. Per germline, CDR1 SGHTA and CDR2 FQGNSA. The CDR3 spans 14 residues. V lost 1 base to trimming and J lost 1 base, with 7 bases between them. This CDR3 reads CASSLVGGNTEAFF. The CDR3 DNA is TGTGCCAGCAGCTTAGTCGGCGGGAACACTGAAGCTTTCTTT. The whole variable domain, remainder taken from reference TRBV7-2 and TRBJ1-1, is GAGVSQSPSNKVTEKGKDVELRCDPISGHTALYWYRQSLGQGLEFLIYFQGNSAPDKSGLPSDRFSAERTGGSVSTLTIQRTQQEDSAVYLCASSLVGGNTEAFFGQGTRLTVV.

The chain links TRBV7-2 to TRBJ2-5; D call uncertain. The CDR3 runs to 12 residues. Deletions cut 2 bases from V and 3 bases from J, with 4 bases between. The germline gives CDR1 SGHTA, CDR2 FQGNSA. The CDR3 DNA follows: TGTGCCAGCAGCTTACTAGAAGAGACCCAGTACTTC. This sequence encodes CASSLLEETQYF.

DNA of the CDR3: TGTGCCAGCAGCTTAGCGGGACTAGCTAAGGAGACCCAGTACTTC. It codes for CASSLAGLAKETQYF. V gene TRBV7-9 combines with J gene TRBJ2-5; 9 bases match TRBD2. This CDR3 spans 15 amino acids. Germline V gene data show CDR1 as SEHNR and CDR2 as FQNEAQ (reference sequence). V lost 0 bases to trimming and J lost 5 bases; unmatched junction nucleotides: 4.